The TCR beta chain described here comes from a study of blood T cells in healthy people across ages. Study-wide background: T cells yielded about one barcoded beta molecule per two cells through template switching. Whole-study findings and limits: Those diversity estimates obtained from one million T cells were thought to be underestimates.

The sample holds a few counts of this clonotype. Its antigen is as yet unknown. The second PCR ran roughly 6 to 12 cycles with a sample-barcoded 5' primer and J-beta primers. TCRdb reanalysed the 5' RACE reads using MiXCR and keeps one entry per CDR3 protein. The sample includes fewer than 750,000 distinct CDR3 sequences, under 65% of them seen just once. Sample: blood. The clonotype originates from a woman of 80 years or more in good health.

Here the CDR3 reads CASSFGRARQPQHF. CDR3 nucleotides: TGTGCCAGCAGTTTCGGTAGGGCACGCCAGCCCCAGCATTTT. The V gene is TRBV12-3 or TRBV12-4, the J gene TRBJ1-5; D gene unclear. The CDR3 length is 14 residues. V was shortened by 3 bases and J by 7 bases, with 13 bases between the two germline ends.